This T cell receptor (beta chain) was profiled in a study of metastatic and nonmetastatic thyroid tumors. Study at large: Repertoires from malignant and benign thyroid patients were compared across blood and tumor or nodule tissue.

Study-wide results and caveats: Reports indicated that malignant thyroid tumors showed significantly higher TCR beta diversity than benign nodules did, in blood and tumor.

TCRdb called clones again from the PCR reads with MiXCR. Here the sample spans 15,000 to 20,000 clones, around 30% being singletons. Before thyroid surgery, none of the patients had received any treatment. Trimming took 0 bases from V and 7 from J, leaving 6 bases between them. The CDR3 covers 12 residues. CDR1 is LGHDT and CDR2 is YNNKEL in the germline V gene (reference sequence). Ten or more counts support this clone. Antigen specificity is unknown. This receptor was identified in a female donor with papillary thyroid cancer or a benign thyroid nodule (not recorded which). Some clones in this sample may be carry-over from other donors' samples. Sequenced material: tumor tissue. The V gene is TRBV3-1, the J gene TRBJ2-5; D uncertain. Written as DNA, the CDR3 is TGTGCCAGCAGCCAAGAGGTAGTGACCCAGTACTTC. This codes for CASSQEVVTQYF.